The T cell receptor (beta chain) under discussion was sequenced for a study of tumor-infiltrating lymphocytes in primary liver carcinoma. Starting material of about 450 ng total RNA yielded TCR beta cDNA via a constant-region primer. Slightly modified ARM-PCR, run as three nested multiplex PCR rounds, produced the TCR beta libraries. The opening two PCR rounds, about 11 cycles each, paired TRBV1-TRBV30 forward primers with a C-beta reverse primer. TCRdb re-called the multiplex PCR reads with MiXCR, one entry per CDR3 protein. The sample includes about 180,000 distinct CDR3 sequences, roughly three fifths of them seen just once. Turning to this clonotype: The junction shows a germline mismatch at one end, possibly a read error.

Blood RNA was derived from unsorted whole blood, and germline DNA was extracted too. The germline CDR1 and CDR2 sequences are SGHAT and FQNNGV. This CDR3 is 12 amino acids long. The TCR sequence derives from a man aged 40-49 years with primary liver carcinoma and hepatitis B virus infection. This chain joins TRBV11-2 and TRBJ2-3; D is ambiguous. Source material: peripheral blood. CDR3 protein: CAGSLSSDTQYF. CDR3 nucleotides: TGTGCCGGCAGCTTATCGTCAGATACACAGTATTTT.